This TCR beta chain was recorded in a study of blood T cell repertoires in COVID-19. Libraries were prepared by immunoSEQ multiplex PCR; TCRdb keeps only in-frame clonotypes and omits some of them. Of some 490,000 clones listed, more than 85% are singletons. The CDR3 length is 15 residues. The V segment lost 5 bases and the J segment 2 bases; nucleotides outside the gene matches: 7. Germline lookup yields CDR1 KGHSH and CDR2 LQKENI. Recovered status applied to Cohort 3 donors who had two consecutive negative PCRs. It also applied to those with clearance or with symptom resolution. The receptor was derived from a woman aged 60-70 years who had recovered from COVID-19. The V call is TRBV18, the J call TRBJ2-3; 7 bases agree with TRBD1. The specimen was PBMCs or T cells enriched from blood (not recorded which). CDR3 sequence: CASSNRTGITDTQYF. Here the CDR3 DNA reads TGTGCCAGCTCAAACCGGACAGGCATCACAGATACGCAGTATTTT.